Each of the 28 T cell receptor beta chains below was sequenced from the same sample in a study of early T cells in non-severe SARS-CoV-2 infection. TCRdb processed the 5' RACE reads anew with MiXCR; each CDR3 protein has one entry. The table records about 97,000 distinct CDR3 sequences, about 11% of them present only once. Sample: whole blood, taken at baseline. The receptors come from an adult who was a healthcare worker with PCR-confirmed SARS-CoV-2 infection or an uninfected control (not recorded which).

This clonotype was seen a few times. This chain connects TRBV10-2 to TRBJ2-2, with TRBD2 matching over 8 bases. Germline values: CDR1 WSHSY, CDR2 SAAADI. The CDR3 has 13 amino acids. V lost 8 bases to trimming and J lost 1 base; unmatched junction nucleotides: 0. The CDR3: CASAGGNTGELFF. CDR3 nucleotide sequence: TGCGCCAGCGCGGGGGGGAACACCGGGGAGCTGTTTTTT.

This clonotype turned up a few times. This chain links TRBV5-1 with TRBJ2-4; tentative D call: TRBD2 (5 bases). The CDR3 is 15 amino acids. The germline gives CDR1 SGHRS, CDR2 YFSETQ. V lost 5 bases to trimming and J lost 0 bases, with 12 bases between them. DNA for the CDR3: TGCGCCAGCAGTGACGGACTTTTAGCCAAAAACATTCAGTACTTC. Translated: CASSDGLLAKNIQYF.

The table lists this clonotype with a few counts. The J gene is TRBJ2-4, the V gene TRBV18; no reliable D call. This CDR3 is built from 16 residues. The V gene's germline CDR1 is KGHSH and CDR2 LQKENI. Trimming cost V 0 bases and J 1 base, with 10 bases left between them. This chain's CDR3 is CASSPPRVGAKNIQYF. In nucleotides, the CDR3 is TGTGCCAGCTCACCACCTAGGGTCGGGGCCAAAAACATTCAGTACTTC.

The CDR3 nucleotides are TGCGCCAGCAGTCATTCCGCCCGGGACAACTACTACGAGCAGTACTTC. Translation gives CASSHSARDNYYEQYF. The chain has TRBV23-1 and TRBJ2-7; possible D gene TRBD1, 6 bases. TRBV23-1 has ORF status, its function being uncertain. This CDR3 is built from 16 residues. V gave up 3 bases and J gave up 3 bases, with 18 bases separating them.

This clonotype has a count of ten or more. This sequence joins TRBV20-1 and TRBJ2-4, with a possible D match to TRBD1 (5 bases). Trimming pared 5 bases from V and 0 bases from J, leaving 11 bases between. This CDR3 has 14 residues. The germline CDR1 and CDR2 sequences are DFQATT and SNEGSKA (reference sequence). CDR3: CSAHQGTAKNIQYF. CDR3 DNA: TGCAGTGCTCACCAGGGTACAGCCAAAAACATTCAGTACTTC.

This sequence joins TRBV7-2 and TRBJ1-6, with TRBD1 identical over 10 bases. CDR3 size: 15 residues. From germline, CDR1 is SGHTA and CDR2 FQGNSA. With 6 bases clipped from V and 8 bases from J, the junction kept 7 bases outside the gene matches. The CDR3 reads CASSPTTGGYSPLHF. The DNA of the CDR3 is TGTGCCAGCAGTCCTACGACAGGGGGCTATTCACCCCTCCACTTT.

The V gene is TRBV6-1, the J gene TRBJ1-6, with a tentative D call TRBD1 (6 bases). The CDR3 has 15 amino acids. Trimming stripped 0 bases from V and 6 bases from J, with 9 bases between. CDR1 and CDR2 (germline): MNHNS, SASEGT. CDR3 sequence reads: CASSEAGGLNSPLHF. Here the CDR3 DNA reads TGTGCCAGCAGTGAAGCCGGGGGGCTTAATTCACCCCTCCACTTT.

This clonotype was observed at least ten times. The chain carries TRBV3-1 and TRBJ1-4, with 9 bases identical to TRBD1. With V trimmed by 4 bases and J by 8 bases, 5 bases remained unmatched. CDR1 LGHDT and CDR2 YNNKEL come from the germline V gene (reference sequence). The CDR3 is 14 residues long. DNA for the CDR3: TGTGCCAGCAGCCGACGGACAGGGGACGAAAAACTGTTTTTT. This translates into CASSRRTGDEKLFF.

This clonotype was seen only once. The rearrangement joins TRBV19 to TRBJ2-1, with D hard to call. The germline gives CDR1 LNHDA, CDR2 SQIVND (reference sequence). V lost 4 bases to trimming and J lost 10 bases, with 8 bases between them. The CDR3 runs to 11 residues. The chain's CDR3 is CASSTPAEQFF. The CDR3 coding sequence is TGTGCCAGTAGTACCCCAGCGGAGCAGTTCTTC. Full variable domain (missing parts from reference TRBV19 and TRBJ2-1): DGGITQSPKYLFRKEGQNVTLSCEQNLNHDAMYWYRQDPGQGLRLIYYSQIVNDFQKGDIAEGYSVSREKKESFPLTVTSAQKNPTAFYLCASSTPAEQFFGPGTRLTVL.

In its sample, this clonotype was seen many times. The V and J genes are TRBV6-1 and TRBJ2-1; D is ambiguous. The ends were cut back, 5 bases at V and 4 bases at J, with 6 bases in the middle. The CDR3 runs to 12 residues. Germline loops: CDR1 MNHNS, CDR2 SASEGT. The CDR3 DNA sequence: TGTGCCAGCAGTTCCTTTTACAATGAGCAGTTCTTC. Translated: CASSSFYNEQFF.

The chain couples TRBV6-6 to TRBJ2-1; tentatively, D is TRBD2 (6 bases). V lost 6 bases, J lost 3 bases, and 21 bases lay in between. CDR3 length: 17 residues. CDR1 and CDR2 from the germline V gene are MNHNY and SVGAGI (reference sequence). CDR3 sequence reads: CASSTPGWGEIYNEQFF. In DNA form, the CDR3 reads TGTGCCAGCAGCACCCCCGGTTGGGGGGAGATCTACAATGAGCAGTTCTTC.

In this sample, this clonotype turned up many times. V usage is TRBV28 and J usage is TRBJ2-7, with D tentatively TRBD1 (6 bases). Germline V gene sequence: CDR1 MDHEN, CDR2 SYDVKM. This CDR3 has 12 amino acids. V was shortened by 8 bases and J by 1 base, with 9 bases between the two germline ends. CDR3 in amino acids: CASCDRSYEQYF. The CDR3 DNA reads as TGTGCCAGCTGCGACAGGTCCTACGAGCAGTACTTC.

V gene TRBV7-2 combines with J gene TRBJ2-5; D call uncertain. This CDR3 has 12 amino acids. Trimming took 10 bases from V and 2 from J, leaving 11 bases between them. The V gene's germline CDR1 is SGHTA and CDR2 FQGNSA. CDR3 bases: TGTGCCACCACGCCAACTCAAGAGACCCAGTACTTC. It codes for CATTPTQETQYF.

The CDR3 spells CSAGGRGGPANTGELFF. The CDR3, as DNA: TGCAGTGCTGGGGGGCGCGGTGGTCCCGCGAACACCGGGGAGCTGTTTTTT. The rearrangement uses TRBV20-1 and TRBJ2-2; D may correspond to TRBD1 or TRBD2 (6 bases each). Germline loops: CDR1 DFQATT, CDR2 SNEGSKA (reference sequence). CDR3 length equals 17 residues. Trimming left V 5 bases short and J 0 bases short, with 19 bases between.

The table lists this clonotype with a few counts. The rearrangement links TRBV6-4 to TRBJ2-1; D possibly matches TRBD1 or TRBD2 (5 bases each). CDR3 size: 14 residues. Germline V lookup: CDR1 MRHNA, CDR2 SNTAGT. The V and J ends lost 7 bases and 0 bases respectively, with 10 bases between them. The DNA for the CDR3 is TGTGCCAGCAAACCGGGACCCTCCTACAATGAGCAGTTCTTC. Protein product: CASKPGPSYNEQFF.

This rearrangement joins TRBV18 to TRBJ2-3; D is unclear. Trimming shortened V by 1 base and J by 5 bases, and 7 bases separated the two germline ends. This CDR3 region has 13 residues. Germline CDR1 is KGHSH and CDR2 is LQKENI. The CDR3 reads CASSPRTGDTQYF. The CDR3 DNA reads TGTGCCAGCTCACCACGTACGGGAGATACGCAGTATTTT. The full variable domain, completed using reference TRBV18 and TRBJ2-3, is NAGVMQNPRHLVRRRGQEARLRCSPMKGHSHVYWYRQLPEEGLKFMVYLQKENIIDESGMPKERFSAEFPKEGPSILRIQQVVRGDSAAYFCASSPRTGDTQYFGPGTRLTVL.

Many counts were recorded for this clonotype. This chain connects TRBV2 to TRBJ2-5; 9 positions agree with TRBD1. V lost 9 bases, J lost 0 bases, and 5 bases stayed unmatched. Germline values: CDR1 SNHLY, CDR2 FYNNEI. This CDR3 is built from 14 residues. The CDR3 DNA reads TGTGCCAGTCCCGGGACAGGGTACCAAGAGACCCAGTACTTC. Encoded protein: CASPGTGYQETQYF.

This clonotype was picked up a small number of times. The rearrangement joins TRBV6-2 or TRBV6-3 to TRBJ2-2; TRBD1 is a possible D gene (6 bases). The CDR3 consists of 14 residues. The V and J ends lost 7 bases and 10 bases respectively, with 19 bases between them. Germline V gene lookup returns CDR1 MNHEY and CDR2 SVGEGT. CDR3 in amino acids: CASNRAGVGKELFF. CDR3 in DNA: TGTGCCAGCAACCGGGCAGGGGTTGGAAAGGAGCTGTTTTTT.

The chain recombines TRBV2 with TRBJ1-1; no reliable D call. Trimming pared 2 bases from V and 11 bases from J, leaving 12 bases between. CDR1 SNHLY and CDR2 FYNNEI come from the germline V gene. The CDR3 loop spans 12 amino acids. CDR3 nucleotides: TGTGCCAGCAGTGAATGGACGAGAGGGGCTTTCTTT. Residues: CASSEWTRGAFF.

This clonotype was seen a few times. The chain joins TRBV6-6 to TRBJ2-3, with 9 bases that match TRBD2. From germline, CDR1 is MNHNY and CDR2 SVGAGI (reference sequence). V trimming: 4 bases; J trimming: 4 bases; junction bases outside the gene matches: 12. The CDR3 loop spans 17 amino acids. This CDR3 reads CASSSANSGSGADTQYF. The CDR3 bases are TGTGCCAGCAGTTCGGCGAATAGCGGGAGTGGTGCAGATACGCAGTATTTT.

In nucleotides, the CDR3 is TGTGCCTGGAGTGTAGGGCCGCTCTTAGGGGGTGAAGCTTTCTTT. It translates to CAWSVGPLLGGEAFF. The V call is TRBV30, the J call TRBJ1-1, with D tentatively TRBD1 (6 bases). The CDR3 length is 15 residues. The V and J ends lost 0 bases and 7 bases respectively, with 18 bases between them. The germline V gene encodes CDR1 GTSNPN and CDR2 SVGIG (reference sequence).

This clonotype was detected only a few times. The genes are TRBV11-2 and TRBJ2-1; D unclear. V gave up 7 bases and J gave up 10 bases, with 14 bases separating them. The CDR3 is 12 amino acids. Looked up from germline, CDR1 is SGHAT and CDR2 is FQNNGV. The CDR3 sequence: CASISPTGEQFF. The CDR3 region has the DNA TGTGCCAGCATCTCTCCAACTGGAGAGCAGTTCTTC. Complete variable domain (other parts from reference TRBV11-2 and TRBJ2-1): EAGVAQSPRYKIIEKRQSVAFWCNPISGHATLYWYQQILGQGPKLLIQFQNNGVVDDSQLPKDRFSAERLKGVDSTLKIQPAKLEDSAVYLCASISPTGEQFFGPGTRLTVL.

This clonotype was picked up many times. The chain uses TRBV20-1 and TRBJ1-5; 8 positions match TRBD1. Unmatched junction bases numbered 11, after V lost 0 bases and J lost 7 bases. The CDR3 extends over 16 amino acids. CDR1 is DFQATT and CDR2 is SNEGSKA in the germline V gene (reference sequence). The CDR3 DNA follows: TGCAGTGCTAGAGAGCCCGACAGGGGATCCCACCAGCCCCAGCATTTT. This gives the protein CSAREPDRGSHQPQHF.

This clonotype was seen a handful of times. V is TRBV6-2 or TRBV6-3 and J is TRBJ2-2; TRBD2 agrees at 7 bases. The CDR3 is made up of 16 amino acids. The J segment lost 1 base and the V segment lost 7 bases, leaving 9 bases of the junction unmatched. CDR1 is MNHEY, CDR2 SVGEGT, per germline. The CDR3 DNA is TGTGCCAGCACCGCTAGCGGATTTCAGAACACCGGGGAGCTGTTTTTT. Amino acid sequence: CASTASGFQNTGELFF.

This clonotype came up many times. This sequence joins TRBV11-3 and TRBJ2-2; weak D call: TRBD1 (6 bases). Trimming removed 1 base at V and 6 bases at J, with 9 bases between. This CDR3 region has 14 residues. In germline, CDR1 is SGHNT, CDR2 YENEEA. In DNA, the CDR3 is TGTGCCAGCAGCTTAGGGGACACGGCCGGGGAGCTGTTTTTT. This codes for CASSLGDTAGELFF.

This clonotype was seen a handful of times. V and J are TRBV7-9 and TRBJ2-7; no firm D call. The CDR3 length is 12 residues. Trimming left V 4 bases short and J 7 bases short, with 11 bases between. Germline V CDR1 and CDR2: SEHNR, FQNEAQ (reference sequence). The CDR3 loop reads CASSSFGGEQYF. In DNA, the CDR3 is TGTGCCAGCAGCTCCTTCGGTGGGGAGCAGTACTTC. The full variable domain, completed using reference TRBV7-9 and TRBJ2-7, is DTGVSQNPRHKITKRGQNVTFRCDPISEHNRLYWYRQTLGQGPEFLTYFQNEAQLEKSRLLSDRFSAERPKGSFSTLEIQRTEQGDSAMYLCASSSFGGEQYFGPGTRLTVT.

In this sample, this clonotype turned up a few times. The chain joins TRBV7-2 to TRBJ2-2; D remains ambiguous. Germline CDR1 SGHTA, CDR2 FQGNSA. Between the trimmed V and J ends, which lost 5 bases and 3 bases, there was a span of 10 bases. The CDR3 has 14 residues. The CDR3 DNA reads TGTGCCAGCAGCGATGGGTGGTACACCGGGGAGCTGTTTTTT. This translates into CASSDGWYTGELFF.

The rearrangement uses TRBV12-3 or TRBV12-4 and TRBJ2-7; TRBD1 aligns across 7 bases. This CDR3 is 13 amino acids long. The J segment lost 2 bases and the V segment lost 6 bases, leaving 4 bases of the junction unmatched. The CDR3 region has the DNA TGTGCCAGCAGACACAGGGGCACCTACGAGCAGTACTTC. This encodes CASRHRGTYEQYF.